These 10 T cell receptor beta chains were sequenced from one sample in a study of beta chain features in type 1 diabetes. What was sequenced were expressed TCRB transcripts, since all of the isolated RNA had been reverse transcribed. TCRdb's table, derived via immunoSEQ multiplex PCR, lists solely in-frame clones and lacks some. The sample has hundreds of thousands of clones, roughly 8% seen once. The sequenced sample was central memory CD4+ T cells from blood. These receptor sequences come from a woman younger than 30 in good health.

This clone was found a few times. V is TRBV5-6 and J is TRBJ2-1; D gene ambiguous. CDR3 length equals 11 residues. Trimming cost V 2 bases and J 6 bases, with 3 bases left between them. Germline CDR1 and CDR2: SGHDT and YYEEEE. The CDR3 is CASSFINEQFF. Written as DNA, the CDR3 is TGTGCCAGCAGCTTTATCAATGAGCAGTTCTTC.

This clone has a handful of counts. The genes are TRBV4-3 and TRBJ1-5; D uncertain. There are 13 residues in the CDR3. Trimming removed 0 bases from V and 7 bases from J, with 7 bases in between. In germline, CDR1 is LGHNA, CDR2 YSLEER. The CDR3 sequence is CASSQDGRQPQHF. Written as DNA, the CDR3 is TGCGCCAGCAGCCAAGATGGGAGGCAGCCCCAGCATTTT.

V is TRBV7-2 and J is TRBJ2-7; possibly TRBD2 for D (5 bases). CDR3 length: 16 residues. Germline lookup yields CDR1 SGHTA and CDR2 FQGNSA. Trimming left V 1 base short and J 2 bases short, with 15 bases between. The CDR3 reads CASSLGSPEETYEQYF. For the CDR3, the DNA is TGTGCCAGCAGCTTAGGGTCACCGGAGGAGACCTACGAGCAGTACTTC. Full variable domain (outside the CDR3, taken from reference TRBV7-2 and TRBJ2-7): GAGVSQSPSNKVTEKGKDVELRCDPISGHTALYWYRQSLGQGLEFLIYFQGNSAPDKSGLPSDRFSAERTGGSVSTLTIQRTQQEDSAVYLCASSLGSPEETYEQYFGPGTRLTVT.

The rearrangement links TRBV9 to TRBJ2-2, with a tentative D call TRBD1 (6 bases). Germline-derived CDR1 and CDR2 are SGDLS and YYNGEE. With 1 base removed from V and 0 bases from J, the gap between germline ends came to 13 bases. CDR3 length: 17 residues. Here the CDR3 DNA reads TGTGCCAGCAGCGTATCGACAGGACGAACGAACACCGGGGAGCTGTTTTTT. Translation: CASSVSTGRTNTGELFF.

This clone has only a few counts. The chain's CDR3 is CASSLGVKASRQTQYF. The CDR3 nucleotides read TGTGCCAGCAGCTTAGGAGTGAAGGCTAGCAGACAGACCCAGTACTTC. The genes are TRBV7-2 and TRBJ2-5; possible D gene TRBD2, 5 bases. The CDR3 is 16 amino acids. The V and J ends lost 1 base and 6 bases respectively, with 18 bases between them. From germline, CDR1 is SGHTA and CDR2 FQGNSA. Full variable domain (outside the CDR3, taken from reference TRBV7-2 and TRBJ2-5): GAGVSQSPSNKVTEKGKDVELRCDPISGHTALYWYRQSLGQGLEFLIYFQGNSAPDKSGLPSDRFSAERTGGSVSTLTIQRTQQEDSAVYLCASSLGVKASRQTQYFGPGTRLLVL.

The chain combines TRBV18 with TRBJ2-1; TRBD2 agrees at 8 bases. The CDR3 is made up of 16 amino acids. Trimming took 0 bases from V and 9 from J; bases not matched to a gene: 10. Germline loops: CDR1 KGHSH, CDR2 LQKENI. The CDR3 DNA follows: TGTGCCAGCTCACCACCCTCAACGGGAGGGCTTAGTGAGCAGTTCTTC. Its translation: CASSPPSTGGLSEQFF.

The chain joins TRBV7-8 to TRBJ1-2; no definite D call. V was clipped by 5 bases and J by 4 bases, with 11 bases between them. CDR1 is SGHVS and CDR2 is FQNEAQ in the germline V gene. The CDR3 has 13 residues. The CDR3 bases are TGTGCCAGCAGCCCCCAAGGATTCTATGGCTACACCTTC. It is translated as CASSPQGFYGYTF.

This clone came up a few times. The V gene is TRBV7-6, the J gene TRBJ2-3, with D tentatively TRBD2 (5 bases). The V end lost 4 bases, the J end lost 7 bases, and 6 bases lay between the germline ends. Germline assignment: CDR1 SGHVS and CDR2 FNYEAQ. CDR3 size: 11 residues. Here the CDR3 reads CASSSGNTQYF. Written as DNA, the CDR3 is TGTGCCAGCAGCTCCGGGAATACGCAGTATTTT.

The chain uses TRBV9 and TRBJ2-5; TRBD2 matches 7 bases. The junction had 16 bases not matched to a gene; V was cut back by 4 bases and J by 1 base. The CDR3 length is 18 residues. Germline CDR1 is SGDLS and CDR2 is YYNGEE. CDR3 in amino acids: CASSPGSLGRGSQETQYF. CDR3 coding DNA: TGTGCCAGCAGCCCGGGCTCCCTGGGGAGGGGAAGCCAAGAGACCCAGTACTTC.

This clone has ten or more counts. The CDR3 bases are TGCAGCGTCCAGGTGGGGGTTCAGTTCTTT. Protein: CSVQVGVQFF. The J gene is TRBJ1-1, the V gene TRBV29-1; D is perhaps TRBD1 (5 bases). This CDR3 is 10 amino acids long. Trimming removed 6 bases from V and 14 bases from J, with 16 bases in between. Germline V gene lookup returns CDR1 SQVTM and CDR2 ANQGSEA.